The sequence of this T cell receptor beta chain was determined in a study of T-cell reconstitution after alpha-beta-depleted transplantation in children. This clonotype was counted many times. During its preparation, the TCRbeta library received unique molecular identifiers. TCRdb re-derived calls from the PCR reads in MiXCR, one entry per CDR3 protein. The data show 350,000 to 450,000 distinct CDR3 sequences, with roughly 20% seen just once and 3% to 4.5% held by the top ten. The TCR comes from a human donor who donated a stem cell graft to a child with acute myeloid leukemia. Sequenced material: PBMCs from the stem cell graft donor, taken from the stem cell graft.

CDR3 bases: TGCAGCATCTTCCAGGGTGCGAGCACTGAAGCTTTCTTT. Encoded protein: CSIFQGASTEAFF. The rearrangement uses TRBV29-1 and TRBJ1-1; a possible D gene is TRBD1 (5 bases). Germline assignment: CDR1 SQVTM and CDR2 ANQGSEA. The V and J ends lost 8 bases and 4 bases respectively, with 17 bases between them. The CDR3 totals 13 residues.